A selection of T cell receptor beta chains follows, all from one sample in a study of blood T cell repertoires in COVID-19. Data came from immunoSEQ multiplex PCR; TCRdb stores just in-frame clones and leaves some out. The sample gives 350,000 to 400,000 clones, 75% to 90% of which show up once; 0.95% to 1.1% is in the top ten. Sequencing was performed on PBMCs or T cells enriched from blood (not recorded which). The receptor set was obtained from a man aged 18 to 29 who had recovered from COVID-19. Both conserved end residues are part of each CDR3.

v_call	cdr3_aa
TRBV10-3	CAISGTGTGDEQFF
TRBV4-2	CASSQDMGAGIYGYTF
TRBV11-2	CASSLTPGESYEQYF
TRBV6-2/TRBV6-3	CASSPGGSNYEQYF
TRBV30	CAWREGQGGGYTF
TRBV10-1	CASSPEGFDGYTF
TRBV19	CASSRGFSGSGYNEQFF
TRBV5-4	CASSLSSRSYGYTF
TRBV5-1	CASSTQGDDGYTF
TRBV6-2/TRBV6-3	CASSNHGTGGYTGELFF
TRBV7-3	CASSLTGQGGNEQFF
TRBV7-6	CASSRRAGGGTDTQYF
TRBV3-1/TRBV3-2	CASSQDGAGVQPQHF
TRBV4-2	CASSQETSMNTEAFF
TRBV5-1	CASSPPGDPSTDTQYF
TRBV18	CASSPFGTDTNTEAFF
TRBV20-1	CSASRENEQFF
TRBV5-4	CASSLTSGSSDTQYF
TRBV10-3	CAINPQENTEAFF
TRBV27	CASSYTYGRDRVGSYNSPLHF
TRBV4-1	CASSQGAGQGVTEAFF
TRBV18	CASSPPRTGAEKLFF
TRBV11-3	CASSFRGAGDRREQFF
TRBV6-5	CASSYQTPQGSPLHF
TRBV7-9	CASSPGTGGTDTQYF
TRBV5-1	CASSVATGGDGYTF
TRBV7-3	CASSLRDYNEQFF
TRBV18	CASSPNWGSEYGYTF
TRBV9	CASSVDQGTYNEQFF
TRBV18	CASSPRPVSGQGQTEQYF
TRBV2	CASSGQAGPTGELFF
TRBV5-6	CASSSLAGGTHNEQFF
TRBV2	CASKRATQGETQYF
TRBV20-1	CSATDTYPYEQYF
TRBV15	CATSRRVQGAEQFF
TRBV6-5	CASSLRGFNEKLFF
TRBV10-3	CAISEKAGLRGEAYEQYF
TRBV6-2/TRBV6-3	CASSYVQTFSHDAFF
TRBV24-1	CATSALSSGQGVTGELFF
TRBV7-8	CASSYRQGTGQPQHF
TRBV7-6	CASSLVIPTRTDYNEQFF